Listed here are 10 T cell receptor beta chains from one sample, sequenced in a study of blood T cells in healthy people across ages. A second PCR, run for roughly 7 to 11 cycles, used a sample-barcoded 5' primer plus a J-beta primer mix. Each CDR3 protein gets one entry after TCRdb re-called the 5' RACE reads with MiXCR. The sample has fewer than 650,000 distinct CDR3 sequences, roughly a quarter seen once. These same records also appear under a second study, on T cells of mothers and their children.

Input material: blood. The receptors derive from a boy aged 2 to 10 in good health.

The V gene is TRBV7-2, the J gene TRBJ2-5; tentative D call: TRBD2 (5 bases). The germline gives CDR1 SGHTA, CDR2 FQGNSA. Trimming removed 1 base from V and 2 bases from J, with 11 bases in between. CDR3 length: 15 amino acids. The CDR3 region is CASSLERPGQETQYF. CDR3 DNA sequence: TGTGCCAGCAGCTTAGAGCGCCCGGGACAAGAGACCCAGTACTTC.

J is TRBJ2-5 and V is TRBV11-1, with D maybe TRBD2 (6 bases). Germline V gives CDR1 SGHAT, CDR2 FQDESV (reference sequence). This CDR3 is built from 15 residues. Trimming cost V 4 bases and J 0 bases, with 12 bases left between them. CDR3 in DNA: TGTGCCAGCAGCTGGGACGGAGGGAACCAAGAGACCCAGTACTTC. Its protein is CASSWDGGNQETQYF.

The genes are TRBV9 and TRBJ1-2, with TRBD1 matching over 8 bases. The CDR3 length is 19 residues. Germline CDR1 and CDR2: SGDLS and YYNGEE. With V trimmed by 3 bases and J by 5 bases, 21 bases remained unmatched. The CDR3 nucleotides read TGTGCCAGCAGCGCAAATGGCCCGGGACAGGATCACTTCCAATATGGCTACACCTTC. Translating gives CASSANGPGQDHFQYGYTF.

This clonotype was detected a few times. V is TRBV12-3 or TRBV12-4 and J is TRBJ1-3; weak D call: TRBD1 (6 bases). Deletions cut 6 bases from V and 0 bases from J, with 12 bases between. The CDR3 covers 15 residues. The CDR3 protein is CASRPRTASGNTIYF. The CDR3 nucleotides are TGTGCCAGCAGACCCAGGACAGCCTCTGGAAACACCATATATTTT.

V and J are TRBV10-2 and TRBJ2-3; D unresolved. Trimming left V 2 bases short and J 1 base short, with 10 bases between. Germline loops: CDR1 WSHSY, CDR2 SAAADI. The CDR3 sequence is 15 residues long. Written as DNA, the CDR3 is TGCGCCAGCAGTGAGCCAGAGGCGGGCACAGATACGCAGTATTTT. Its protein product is CASSEPEAGTDTQYF.

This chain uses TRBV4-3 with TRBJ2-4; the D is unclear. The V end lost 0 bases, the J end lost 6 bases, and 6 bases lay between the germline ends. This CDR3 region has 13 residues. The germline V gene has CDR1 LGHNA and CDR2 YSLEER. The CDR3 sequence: CASSQDNPNIQYF. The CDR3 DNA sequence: TGCGCCAGCAGCCAAGATAACCCAAACATTCAGTACTTC.

For the CDR3, the DNA is TGTGCCAGCAACATACAGGGTTCTGGAAACACCATATATTTT. It encodes CASNIQGSGNTIYF. This chain joins TRBV2 and TRBJ1-3; D might be TRBD1 (6 bases). This CDR3 is built from 14 residues. Germline CDR1 and CDR2: SNHLY and FYNNEI. V lost 7 bases and J lost 1, with 11 bases in between.

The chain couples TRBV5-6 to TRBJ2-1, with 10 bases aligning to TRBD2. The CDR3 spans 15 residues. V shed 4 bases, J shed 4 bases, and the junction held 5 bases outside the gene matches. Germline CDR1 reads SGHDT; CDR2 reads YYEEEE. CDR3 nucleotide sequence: TGTGCCAGCAGCCGTCAGCGGGAGGGTTACAATGAGCAGTTCTTC. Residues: CASSRQREGYNEQFF.

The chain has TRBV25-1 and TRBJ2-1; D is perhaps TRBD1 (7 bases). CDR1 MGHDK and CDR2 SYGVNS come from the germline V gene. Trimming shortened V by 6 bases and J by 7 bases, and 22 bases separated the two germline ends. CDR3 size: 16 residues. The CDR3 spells CASREGTGTAGNEQFF. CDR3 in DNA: TGTGCCAGCAGGGAAGGCACCGGGACAGCGGGTAATGAGCAGTTCTTC.

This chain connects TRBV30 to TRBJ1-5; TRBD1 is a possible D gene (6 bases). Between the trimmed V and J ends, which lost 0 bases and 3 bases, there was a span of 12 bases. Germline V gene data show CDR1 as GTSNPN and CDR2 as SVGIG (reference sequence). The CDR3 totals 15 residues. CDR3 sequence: CAWSVMGAYNQPQHF. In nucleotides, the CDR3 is TGTGCCTGGAGTGTAATGGGGGCTTACAATCAGCCCCAGCATTTT.